The 20 T cell receptor beta chains given below trace back to one sample, sequenced in a study of blood T cell repertoires in COVID-19. Clones were sequenced by immunoSEQ multiplex PCR, and TCRdb holds only the in-frame ones, with some missing. Of approximately 140,000 clones in the sample, around nine tenths were seen once. Sequencing input: peripheral blood. Receptor source: a man aged 55-75 years with active or convalescent COVID-19.

V gene TRBV23-1 combines with J gene TRBJ1-5; no reliable D call. TRBV23-1 is an ORF, and what it does is uncertain. V dropped 3 bases and J dropped 2 bases, with 17 bases sitting between them. The CDR3 has 17 residues. The CDR3 DNA is TGCGCCAGCAGTCATACCAACCGGAGGGCAGGCAATCAGCCCCAGCATTTT. Its protein product is CASSHTNRRAGNQPQHF.

V is TRBV29-1 and J is TRBJ2-3; 9 nucleotides agree with TRBD1. The V and J ends lost 1 base and 6 bases, in that order; junction bases with no gene match: 8. From germline, CDR1 is SQVTM and CDR2 ANQGSEA. This CDR3 is 15 amino acids long. The CDR3 region has the DNA TGCAGCGTTGAAGTGATACAGGGGGCTAGGGATACGCAGTATTTT. Amino acids: CSVEVIQGARDTQYF.

The genes are TRBV6-4 and TRBJ1-4; TRBD1 aligns across 7 bases. The V and J ends lost 0 bases and 4 bases, in that order; junction bases with no gene match: 5. The CDR3 is 16 amino acids. Germline V gives CDR1 MRHNA, CDR2 SNTAGT. The CDR3: CASSDSVQGHNEKLFF. DNA of the CDR3: TGTGCCAGCAGTGACTCGGTACAGGGGCATAATGAAAAACTGTTTTTT.

CDR3 nucleotide sequence: TGTGCCAGCAGAACTTCGACAGGGAAGAATGAAGCTTTCTTT. Its translation is CASRTSTGKNEAFF. This rearrangement joins TRBV6-5 to TRBJ1-1; 7 bases align to TRBD1. The CDR3 is 14 amino acids. Trimming cost V 6 bases and J 7 bases; bases outside gene matches: 11. Germline V gene lookup returns CDR1 MNHEY and CDR2 SVGAGI.

J is TRBJ1-5 and V is TRBV30; TRBD1 matches at 7 bases. The germline V gene encodes CDR1 GTSNPN and CDR2 SVGIG (reference sequence). V dropped 1 base and J dropped 2; count of bases not matched to a gene: 2. The length of the CDR3 is 14 residues. CDR3 sequence: CAWSGQGGNQPQHF. The CDR3, as DNA: TGTGCCTGGAGTGGACAGGGCGGCAATCAGCCCCAGCATTTT.

The chain is built from TRBV19 and TRBJ2-1, with 11 bases identical to TRBD1. The ends lost 2 bases at V and 5 bases at J; junction bases unmatched: 2. The germline gives CDR1 LNHDA, CDR2 SQIVND (reference sequence). The CDR3 is 15 amino acids. The CDR3 here is CASSIPGQGDNEQFF. The CDR3 coding sequence is TGTGCCAGTAGTATACCGGGACAGGGGGACAATGAGCAGTTCTTC.

This clone came up a few times. At the DNA level, this CDR3 is encoded by other sequences in the same sample as well. This rearrangement joins TRBV10-3 to TRBJ1-5; possible D gene TRBD1, 5 bases. Germline V CDR1 and CDR2: ENHRY, SYGVKD. V lost 0 bases, J lost 5 bases, and 5 bases lay in between. The CDR3 has 13 amino acids. The CDR3 sequence is CAISESGDQPQHF. Written as DNA, the CDR3 is TGTGCCATCAGTGAGTCAGGGGATCAGCCCCAGCATTTT.

The chain links TRBV5-1 to TRBJ1-4; D may be TRBD1 (5 bases). The CDR3 covers 14 residues. Germline lookup yields CDR1 SGHRS and CDR2 YFSETQ. V lost 1 base to trimming and J lost 8 bases, with 12 bases between them. CDR3 coding DNA: TGCGCCAGCAGCTTGAGGGGTTTCGGCGAAAAACTGTTTTTT. Translating gives CASSLRGFGEKLFF.

The V call is TRBV5-1, the J call TRBJ1-3, with 10 bases that match TRBD1. The CDR3 consists of 14 residues. The V gene's germline CDR1 is SGHRS and CDR2 YFSETQ. Losses at the gene ends were 2 bases for V and 8 bases for J; bases not matched to a gene: 4. The CDR3 DNA reads TGCGCCAGCAGCTTACGACAGGGGGCAGACACCATATATTTT. It translates to CASSLRQGADTIYF. Full variable domain (outside the CDR3, taken from reference TRBV5-1 and TRBJ1-3): KAGVTQTPRYLIKTRGQQVTLSCSPISGHRSVSWYQQTPGQGLQFLFEYFSETQRNKGNFPGRFSGRQFSNSRSEMNVSTLELGDSALYLCASSLRQGADTIYFGEGSWLTVV.

The chain employs TRBV28 and TRBJ1-6; the D gene is possibly TRBD1 (6 bases). CDR1 MDHEN and CDR2 SYDVKM come from the germline V gene. CDR3 length: 16 residues. Between the trimmed V and J ends, which lost 0 bases and 5 bases, there was a span of 11 bases. The chain's CDR3 is CASSLWLGQNNSPLHF. For the CDR3, the DNA is TGTGCCAGCAGTTTATGGCTGGGACAAAATAATTCACCCCTCCACTTT.

The chain couples TRBV5-1 to TRBJ2-5, with 10 bases that match TRBD2. Germline V gives CDR1 SGHRS, CDR2 YFSETQ. V shed 4 bases, J shed 4 bases, and the junction held 10 bases outside the gene matches. The CDR3 has 16 amino acids. The CDR3 nucleotides are TGCGCCAGCAGCAGCACCGGGACTAGCGTCGGAGAGACCCAGTACTTC. Translated: CASSSTGTSVGETQYF.

V usage is TRBV5-4 and J usage is TRBJ2-7, with D tentatively TRBD1 (5 bases). The CDR3 is 14 amino acids. V shed 1 base and J shed 4 bases, with 12 bases lying between them. The germline gives CDR1 SGHNT, CDR2 YYREEE (reference sequence). CDR3 sequence reads: CASSLSWGSYEQYF. CDR3 nucleotide sequence: TGTGCCAGCAGCTTGAGTTGGGGCTCTTACGAGCAGTACTTC.

The chain joins TRBV7-2 to TRBJ2-4; possible D gene TRBD1, 6 bases. V lost 3 bases, J lost 6 bases, and 9 bases lay in between. CDR3 length: 13 residues. The germline CDR1 and CDR2 sequences are SGHTA and FQGNSA. CDR3 sequence (DNA): TGTGCCAGCAGCTTTACAGGGTTAAACATTCAGTACTTC. Its translation is CASSFTGLNIQYF.

The count of this clone is one. The chain employs TRBV19 and TRBJ2-2; no clear D gene. The CDR3 extends over 13 amino acids. Trimming removed 3 bases from V and 6 bases from J, with 8 bases in between. Per germline, CDR1 LNHDA and CDR2 SQIVND (reference sequence). CDR3 region: CASSISFSGELFF. The CDR3 bases are TGTGCCAGTAGTATTAGCTTCTCCGGGGAGCTGTTTTTT.

The chain is built from TRBV24-1 and TRBJ2-1, with 7 bases identical to TRBD2. This CDR3 is built from 15 residues. Trimming took 3 bases from V and 8 from J; bases not matched to a gene: 9. Germline V CDR1 and CDR2: KGHDR, SFDVKD. CDR3 region: CATSDRRETLHEQFF. The DNA for the CDR3 is TGTGCCACCAGTGATCGGCGGGAGACCCTCCATGAGCAGTTCTTC.

This chain connects TRBV28 to TRBJ1-2; the match to TRBD1 covers 7 bases. The CDR3 loop spans 11 amino acids. Germline CDR1 MDHEN, CDR2 SYDVKM. For the CDR3, the DNA is TGTGCAGGGGGCGCGGGCTATGGCTACACCTTC. It yields the protein CAGGAGYGYTF.

J is TRBJ1-1 and V is TRBV28; D is possibly TRBD1 (5 bases). The germline V and J ends were trimmed by 6 bases and 1 base, with 15 bases remaining between them. CDR1 and CDR2 (germline): MDHEN, SYDVKM. This CDR3 is built from 15 residues. The CDR3 reads CASRAQGVRNTEAFF. CDR3 DNA: TGTGCCAGCAGGGCCCAAGGGGTTAGGAACACTGAAGCTTTCTTT.

The count of this clone is one. The chain recombines TRBV6-2 or TRBV6-3 with TRBJ2-3; TRBD2 matches 7 bases. Germline-derived CDR1 and CDR2 are MNHEY and SVGEGT. The CDR3 totals 15 residues. J was trimmed by 5 bases and V by 6 bases; bases with no gene match: 11. The CDR3 here is CASSQRGGRIDTQYF. CDR3 sequence (DNA): TGTGCCAGCAGCCAACGTGGCGGGAGAATAGATACGCAGTATTTT.

The chain uses TRBV9 and TRBJ2-5, with D maybe TRBD2 (6 bases). The CDR3 contains 13 residues. Between the trimmed V and J ends, which lost 0 bases and 5 bases, there was a span of 8 bases. Germline loops: CDR1 SGDLS, CDR2 YYNGEE. CDR3 in DNA: TGTGCCAGCAGCGTAGCGGGAGTCGAGACCCAGTACTTC. Its translation is CASSVAGVETQYF.

This clone appeared once. V gene TRBV7-3 combines with J gene TRBJ1-1; TRBD1 aligns across 11 bases. Per germline, CDR1 SGHTA and CDR2 FQGTGA. J gave up 5 bases and V 5 bases, and 4 bases lay outside the gene matches. The CDR3 has 14 residues. CDR3 DNA sequence: TGTGCCAGCAGCCCGGGGACAGGGGGGACTGAAGCTTTCTTT. Protein product: CASSPGTGGTEAFF.